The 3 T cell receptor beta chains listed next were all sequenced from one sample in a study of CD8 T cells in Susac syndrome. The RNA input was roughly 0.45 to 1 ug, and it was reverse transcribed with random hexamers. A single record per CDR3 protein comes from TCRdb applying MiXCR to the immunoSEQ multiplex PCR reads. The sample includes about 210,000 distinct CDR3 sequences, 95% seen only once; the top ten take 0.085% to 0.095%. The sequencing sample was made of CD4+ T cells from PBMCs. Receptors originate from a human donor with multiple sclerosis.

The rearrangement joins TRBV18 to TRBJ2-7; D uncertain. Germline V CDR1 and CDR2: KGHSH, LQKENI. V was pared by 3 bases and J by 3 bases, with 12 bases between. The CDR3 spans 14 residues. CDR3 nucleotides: TGTGCCAGCTCACCCGCCGGCCGCTACTACGAGCAGTACTTC. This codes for CASSPAGRYYEQYF.

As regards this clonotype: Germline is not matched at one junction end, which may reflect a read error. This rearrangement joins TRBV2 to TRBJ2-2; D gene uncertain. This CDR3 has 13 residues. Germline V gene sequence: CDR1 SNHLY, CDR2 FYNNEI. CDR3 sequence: CSSSEVVTGELFF. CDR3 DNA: TGTTCCAGCAGTGAGGTCGTCACCGGGGAGCTGTTTTTT.

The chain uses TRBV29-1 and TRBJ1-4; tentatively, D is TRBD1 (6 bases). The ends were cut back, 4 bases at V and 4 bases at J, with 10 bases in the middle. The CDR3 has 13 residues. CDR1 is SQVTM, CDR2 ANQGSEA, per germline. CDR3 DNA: TGCAGCGTTGGGGGGCCTGGTAATGAAAAACTGTTTTTT. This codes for CSVGGPGNEKLFF.